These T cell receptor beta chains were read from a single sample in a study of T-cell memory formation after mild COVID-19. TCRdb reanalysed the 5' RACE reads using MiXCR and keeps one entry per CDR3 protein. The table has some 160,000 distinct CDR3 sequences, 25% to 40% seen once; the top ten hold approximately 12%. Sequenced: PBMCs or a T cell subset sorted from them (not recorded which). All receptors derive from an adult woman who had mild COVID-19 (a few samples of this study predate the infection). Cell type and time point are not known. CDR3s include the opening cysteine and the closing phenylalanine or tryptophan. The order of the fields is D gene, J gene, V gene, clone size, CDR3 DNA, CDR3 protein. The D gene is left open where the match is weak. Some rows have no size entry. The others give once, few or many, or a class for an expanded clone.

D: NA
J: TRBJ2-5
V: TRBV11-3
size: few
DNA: TGTGCCAGCACCATCACGCCAGCGGCCCAAGAGACCCAGTACTTC
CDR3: CASTITPAAQETQYF

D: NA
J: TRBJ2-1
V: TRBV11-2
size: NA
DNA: TGTGCCAGCAGCCCTATCGGGACAGAGCAGTTCTTC
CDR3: CASSPIGTEQFF

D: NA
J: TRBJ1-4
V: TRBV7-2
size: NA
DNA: TGTGCCAGCAGCGGTGGGGCAACTAATGAAAAACTGTTTTTT
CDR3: CASSGGATNEKLFF

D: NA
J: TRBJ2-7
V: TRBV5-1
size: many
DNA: TGCGCCAGCAGCTTGGACGGTGCGAGCTACGAGCAGTACTTC
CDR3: CASSLDGASYEQYF

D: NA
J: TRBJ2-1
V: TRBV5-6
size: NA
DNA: TGTGCCAGCAGCTTGCTAGGGACTGAGCAGTTCTTC
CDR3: CASSLLGTEQFF

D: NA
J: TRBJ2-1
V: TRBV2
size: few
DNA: TGTGCCAGCAGCACAGGGTCAAACAATGAGCAGTTCTTC
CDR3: CASSTGSNNEQFF

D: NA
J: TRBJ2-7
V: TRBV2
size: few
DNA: TGTGCCAGCAGTGAGCAGGGCGAAGGGTACGAGCAGTACTTC
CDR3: CASSEQGEGYEQYF

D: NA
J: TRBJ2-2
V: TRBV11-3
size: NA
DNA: TGTGCCAGCAGCTCGGACAGACAATCGAACACCGGGGAGCTGTTTTTT
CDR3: CASSSDRQSNTGELFF

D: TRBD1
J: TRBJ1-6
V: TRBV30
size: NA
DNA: TGTGCCTGGAGTCCGACGGGACAGGGGGCCCTTTCACCCCTCCACTTT
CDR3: CAWSPTGQGALSPLHF

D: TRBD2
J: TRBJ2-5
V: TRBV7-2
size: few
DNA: TGTGCCAGCAGCTCGGACATGGCGGGAGCTTATAAGACCCAGTACTTC
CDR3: CASSSDMAGAYKTQYF

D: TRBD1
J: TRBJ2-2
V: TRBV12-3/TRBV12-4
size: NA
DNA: TGTGCCAGCAGTCTCCGAGGGGGCACGAGGACCGGGGAGCTGTTTTTT
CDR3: CASSLRGGTRTGELFF